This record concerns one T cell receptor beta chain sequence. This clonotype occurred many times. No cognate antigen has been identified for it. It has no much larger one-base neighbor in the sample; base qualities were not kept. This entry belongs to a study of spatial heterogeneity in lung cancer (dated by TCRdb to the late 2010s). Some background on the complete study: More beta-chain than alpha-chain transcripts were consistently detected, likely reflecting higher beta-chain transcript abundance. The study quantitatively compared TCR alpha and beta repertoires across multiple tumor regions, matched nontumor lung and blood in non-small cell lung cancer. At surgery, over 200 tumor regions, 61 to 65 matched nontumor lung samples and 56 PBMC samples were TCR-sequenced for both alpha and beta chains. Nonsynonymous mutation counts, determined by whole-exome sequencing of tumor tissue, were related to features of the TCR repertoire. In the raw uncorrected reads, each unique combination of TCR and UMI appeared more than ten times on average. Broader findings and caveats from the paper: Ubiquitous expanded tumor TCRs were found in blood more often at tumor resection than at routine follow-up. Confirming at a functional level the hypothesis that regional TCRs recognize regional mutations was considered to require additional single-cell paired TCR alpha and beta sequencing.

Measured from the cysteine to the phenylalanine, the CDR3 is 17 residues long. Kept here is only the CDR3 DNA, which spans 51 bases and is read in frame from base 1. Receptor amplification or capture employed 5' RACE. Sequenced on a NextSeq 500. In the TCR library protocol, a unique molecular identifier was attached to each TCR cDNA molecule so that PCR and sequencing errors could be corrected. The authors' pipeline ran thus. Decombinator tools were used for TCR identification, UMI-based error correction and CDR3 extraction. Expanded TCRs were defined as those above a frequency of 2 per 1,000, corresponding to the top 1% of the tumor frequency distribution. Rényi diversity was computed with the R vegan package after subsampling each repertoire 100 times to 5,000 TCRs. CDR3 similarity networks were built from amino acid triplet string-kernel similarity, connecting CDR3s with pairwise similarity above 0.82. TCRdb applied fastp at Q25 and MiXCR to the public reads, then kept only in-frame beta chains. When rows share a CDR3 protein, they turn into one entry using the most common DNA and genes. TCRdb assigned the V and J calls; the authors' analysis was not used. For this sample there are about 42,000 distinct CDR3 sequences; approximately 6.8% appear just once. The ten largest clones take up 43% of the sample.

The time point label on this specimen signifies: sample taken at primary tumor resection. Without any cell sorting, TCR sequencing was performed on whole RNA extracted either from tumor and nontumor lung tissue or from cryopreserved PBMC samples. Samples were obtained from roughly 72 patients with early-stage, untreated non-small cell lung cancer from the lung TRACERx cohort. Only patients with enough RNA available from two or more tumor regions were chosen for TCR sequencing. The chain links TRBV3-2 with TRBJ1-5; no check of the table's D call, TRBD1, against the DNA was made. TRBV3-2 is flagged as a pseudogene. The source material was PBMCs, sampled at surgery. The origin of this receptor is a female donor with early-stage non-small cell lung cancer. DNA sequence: TGTGCCAGCAGCCGGTCGGAGGGGGCGAGAAGCAATCAGCCCCAGCATTTT. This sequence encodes CASSRSEGARSNQPQHF.